This T cell receptor beta chain was obtained from a study of OX40 agonist ivuxolimab in advanced cancers. Study-level information: Having had anti-PD-1, anti-PD-L1 or anti-CTLA-4 therapy before was allowed, and 40% to 45% had some.

V was shortened by 3 bases and J by 4 bases, with 6 bases between the two germline ends. Germline V gene sequence: CDR1 SQVTM, CDR2 ANQGSEA. This CDR3 has 11 residues. Of note for this clone: Its antigen is not identified.

Whole-study results and caveats: Among some nonresponders, normalized T-cell clonal expansion was also low. Antigens targeted by the expanded peripheral T cells were not determined.

The protocol was immunoSEQ multiplex PCR, while the TCRdb copy is restricted to in-frame clones and leaves out a portion. The sample consists of more than 40,000 clones, approximately 88% of them appearing once. The genes are TRBV29-1 and TRBJ2-5; D gene ambiguous. The specimen was CD4+ or CD8+ T cells sorted from blood, collected in a trial of the OX40 agonist ivuxolimab. The TCR comes from an adult with an advanced solid tumor such as melanoma, head and neck, liver or kidney cancer. This CDR3 is CSVEVSETQYF. The CDR3 DNA reads TGCAGCGTTGAGGTGTCAGAGACCCAGTACTTC. Full variable domain (outside the CDR3, taken from reference TRBV29-1 and TRBJ2-5): SAVISQKPSRDICQRGTSLTIQCQVDSQVTMMFWYRQQPGQSLTLIATANQGSEATYESGFVIDKFPISRPNLTFSTLTVSNMSPEDSSIYLCSVEVSETQYFGPGTRLLVL.